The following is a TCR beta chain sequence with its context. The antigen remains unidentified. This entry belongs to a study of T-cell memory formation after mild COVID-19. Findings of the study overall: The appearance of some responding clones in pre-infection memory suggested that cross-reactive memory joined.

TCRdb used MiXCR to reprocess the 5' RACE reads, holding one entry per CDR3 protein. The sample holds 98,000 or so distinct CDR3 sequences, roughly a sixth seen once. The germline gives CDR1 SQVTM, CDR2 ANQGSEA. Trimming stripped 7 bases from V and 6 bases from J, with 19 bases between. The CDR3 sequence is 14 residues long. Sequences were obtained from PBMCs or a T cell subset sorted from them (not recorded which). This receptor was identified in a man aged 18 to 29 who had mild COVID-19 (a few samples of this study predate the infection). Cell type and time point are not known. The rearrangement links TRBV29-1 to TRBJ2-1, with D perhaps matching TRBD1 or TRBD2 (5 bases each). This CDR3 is CSDRIQTGPNEQFF. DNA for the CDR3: TGCAGCGACCGGATACAGACGGGGCCCAATGAGCAGTTCTTC.